Listed here are 7 T cell receptor beta chains from one sample, sequenced in a study of blood T cell repertoires in COVID-19. Produced via immunoSEQ multiplex PCR; TCRdb's table is partial and in-frame only. The repertoire holds some 140,000 clones, 70% to 85% seen once, with approximately 3.6% in the top ten. Input material: peripheral blood. These receptors came from a man in his 60s with acute or convalescent COVID-19.

This clone is a singleton in its sample. The chain carries TRBV30 and TRBJ1-5, with D possibly TRBD1 on 5 matching bases. The CDR3 spans 14 residues. Germline V gene data show CDR1 as GTSNPN and CDR2 as SVGIG (reference sequence). V was trimmed by 0 bases and J by 9 bases, leaving 15 bases between them. The CDR3 DNA reads as TGTGCCTGGAGTGTCAAGGCAGGGTCTAGGCCCCAGCATTTT. Its translation is CAWSVKAGSRPQHF.

This rearrangement joins TRBV2 to TRBJ2-6, with a weak D call TRBD1 (5 bases). Deletions cut 2 bases from V and 5 bases from J, with 10 bases between. CDR1 and CDR2 (germline): SNHLY, FYNNEI. CDR3 length equals 15 residues. Written as DNA, the CDR3 is TGTGCCAGCAGTGAACCGCACAGGAGGGCCAACGTCCTGACTTTC. This sequence encodes CASSEPHRRANVLTF.

This chain connects TRBV6-6 to TRBJ2-2; 7 nucleotides agree with TRBD1. The CDR3 is 15 residues long. CDR1 is MNHNY, CDR2 SVGAGI, per germline (reference sequence). V trimming: 6 bases; J trimming: 3 bases; junction bases outside the gene matches: 7. The DNA of the CDR3 is TGTGCCAGCAGGCCCCGGACAGGCGACACCGGGGAGCTGTTTTTT. It codes for CASRPRTGDTGELFF.

V is TRBV15 and J is TRBJ2-7; 14 bases are a match to TRBD2. This CDR3 has 18 amino acids. V lost 5 bases to trimming and J lost 3 bases; unmatched junction nucleotides: 12. CDR1 is LNHNV, CDR2 YYDKDF, per germline (reference sequence). CDR3: CATSGRTSGRRMGYEQYF. In nucleotides, the CDR3 is TGTGCCACCAGCGGAAGGACTAGCGGGAGGCGGATGGGCTACGAGCAGTACTTC.

CDR3 protein: CSALKYEQYF. The CDR3 DNA reads as TGCAGTGCGCTAAAATACGAGCAGTACTTC. The chain is built from TRBV20-1 and TRBJ2-7; D is unclear. V gave up 6 bases and J gave up 4 bases, with 7 bases separating them. Germline V gives CDR1 DFQATT, CDR2 SNEGSKA (reference sequence). The CDR3 has 10 amino acids.

The rearrangement links TRBV19 to TRBJ1-3, with D possibly matching TRBD1 (5 bases). CDR3 size: 16 residues. From germline, CDR1 is LNHDA and CDR2 SQIVND (reference sequence). Between the trimmed V and J ends, which lost 5 bases and 0 bases, there was a span of 14 bases. The DNA for the CDR3 is TGTGCCAGTAGTCCGCGACAGCGCAGCTCTGGAAACACCATATATTTT. It specifies CASSPRQRSSGNTIYF.

This chain connects TRBV29-1 to TRBJ2-6; the D is unclear. Germline loops: CDR1 SQVTM, CDR2 ANQGSEA. Trimming pared 2 bases from V and 3 bases from J, leaving 5 bases between. The CDR3 extends over 13 amino acids. The CDR3 coding sequence is TGCAGCGTTGAAAGAGATGGGGCCAACGTCCTGACTTTC. Amino acid sequence: CSVERDGANVLTF. The full variable domain, rest sourced from reference TRBV29-1 and TRBJ2-6, is SAVISQKPSRDICQRGTSLTIQCQVDSQVTMMFWYRQQPGQSLTLIATANQGSEATYESGFVIDKFPISRPNLTFSTLTVSNMSPEDSSIYLCSVERDGANVLTFGAGSRLTVL.